This section outlines one T cell receptor beta chain sequence together with its context. What it binds is not known. This sample is drawn from a study of PD-1 blockade in mismatch repair-deficient tumors. Sequenced by immunoSEQ multiplex PCR; TCRdb stores in-frame clones only, minus some. In the table there are roughly 34,000 clones, about 85% of which are singletons. Study observations and caveats: Tumor-resident clones, often undetectable pretreatment in blood, expanded then contracted after pembrolizumab.

PCR or immunohistochemistry showed mismatch repair deficiency in every enrolled patient. TCRs were sequenced from three patients responding to pembrolizumab. The length of the CDR3 is 13 residues. J lost 8 bases, V lost 7 bases, and 9 bases had no gene match. Germline lookup yields CDR1 LNHDA and CDR2 SQIVND (reference sequence). The J gene is TRBJ1-2, the V gene TRBV19; 8 positions agree with TRBD1. The specimen comprised PBMCs, sampled less than 7 weeks after starting pembrolizumab. The TCR sequence derives from an adult with mismatch repair-deficient cancer. As DNA, the CDR3 is TGTGCCAGTACGGATCAGGGGGCCAGGGGCTACACCTTC. Its translation: CASTDQGARGYTF.